This T cell receptor (beta chain) was sequenced in a study of long-term antiretroviral therapy in people with HIV. Germline V lookup: CDR1 SGHRS, CDR2 YFSETQ. V gave up 0 bases and J gave up 2 bases; unmatched junction bases: 9. This CDR3 region has 17 residues. Survey-level resolution applied to immunoSEQ assay v3.0. Each sample aimed for about 35,000-50,000 sequenced T-cell genomes. Only in-frame clones appear in the TCRdb table, and some are missing; sequencing was by immunoSEQ multiplex PCR. Here the sample spans about 30,000 clones, 80% to 95% being singletons. United States facilities provided treatment to all participants with HIV. Cryopreserved PBMC numbered roughly 1-11 million per sample before DNA extraction. Study-level results: Spans of CDR3 length were tighter for HIV repertoires than for controls.

Worth noting for this clone: Its antigen is not identified.

The chain links TRBV5-1 to TRBJ2-5; 8 nucleotides line up with TRBD1. The sequencing used unsorted PBMCs, collected 5.2 years after starting antiretroviral therapy. The sequence was obtained from a woman in her forties with HIV. DNA of the CDR3: TGCGCCAGCAGCTTGGCTTCAACTACAGGGGGTCAAGAGACCCAGTACTTC. Translation: CASSLASTTGGQETQYF.